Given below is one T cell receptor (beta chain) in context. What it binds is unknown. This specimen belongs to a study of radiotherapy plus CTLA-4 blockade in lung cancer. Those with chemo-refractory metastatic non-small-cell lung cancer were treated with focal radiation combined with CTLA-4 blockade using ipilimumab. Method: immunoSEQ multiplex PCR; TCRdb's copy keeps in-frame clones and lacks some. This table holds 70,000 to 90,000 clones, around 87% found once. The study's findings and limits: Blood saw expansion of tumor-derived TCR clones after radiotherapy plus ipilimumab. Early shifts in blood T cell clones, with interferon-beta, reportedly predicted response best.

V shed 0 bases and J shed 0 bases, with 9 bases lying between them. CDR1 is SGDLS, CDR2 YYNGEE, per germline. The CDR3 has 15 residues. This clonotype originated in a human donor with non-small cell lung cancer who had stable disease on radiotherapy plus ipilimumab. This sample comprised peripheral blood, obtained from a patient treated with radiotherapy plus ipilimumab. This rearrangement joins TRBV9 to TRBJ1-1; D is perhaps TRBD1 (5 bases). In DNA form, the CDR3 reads TGTGCCAGCAGCGTAGGGGGCTCGCTGAACACTGAAGCTTTCTTT. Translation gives CASSVGGSLNTEAFF. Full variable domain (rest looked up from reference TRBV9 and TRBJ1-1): DSGVTQTPKHLITATGQRVTLRCSPRSGDLSVYWYQQSLDQGLQFLIQYYNGEERAKGNILERFSAQQFPDLHSELNLSSLELGDSALYFCASSVGGSLNTEAFFGQGTRLTVV.